This T cell receptor (beta chain) was recorded in a study of PD-L1 blockade in urothelial cancer (dated by TCRdb to 2015 to 2018). Some background on the complete study: Every patient began therapy in the mid-2010s and was given atezolizumab 1,200 mg intravenously every 3 weeks. About 90% of the 29 patients were identified as males with urothelial cancer of bladder origin, and a prior smoking history was reported by 18 of 29 patients. Patients had an ECOG performance status of 0 or 1 and had received between 0 and 3 prior chemotherapy regimens. Blood samples were analyzed at 3 weeks after treatment start (second dose) and at 6 weeks after treatment start. Blood samples gave a median of approximately 150,000 T cells and 88,000 or so unique TCRs, with a median clonality of approximately 0.08. The study, an exploratory multi-omic analysis, examined somatic, immune and clinical correlates of response to PD-L1 blockade with atezolizumab in urothelial cancer. Pretreatment tumor samples and matched peripheral blood, collected serially before and after atezolizumab treatment, underwent TCR sequencing. Durable clinical benefit was defined as a progression-free survival longer than 6 months, and TCR features were additionally tested against progression-free survival and overall survival. Whole exome sequencing and RNA sequencing of pretreatment tumors were performed alongside TCR sequencing in the same patients. Nine patients achieved durable clinical benefit and approximately 20 did not. Pretreatment blood TCR-seq was available for twenty-nine patients, at least one posttreatment blood collection was obtained for some 25 patients, and tumor TCR-seq was available for some 25 patients. The paper as a whole reports these results and caveats: Patients with durable benefit showed greater expansion of tumor-associated TCR clones in peripheral blood 3 weeks after starting treatment (n ≈ 20, p = 0.022). Because the sample size was small (n of about 27) and many of the analyses were exploratory, the results are meant to be hypothesis-generating. Improved progression-free and overall survival was found to be associated with pretreatment peripheral blood TCR clonality below the median.

Concerning this clone: The antigen it binds to is not known. No much larger clone exists at a distance of one base, and base qualities are not known.

To estimate absolute template abundance from read counts, synthetic TCR analog templates were spiked into each PCR. TCRbeta CDR3 regions were amplified from genomic DNA with bias-controlled V and J gene primers using the immunoSEQ assay. Sequencing of rearranged TCRbeta segments was performed at approximately 20X coverage. On the study's bioinformatics: Clustering was used to correct sequencing errors, and CDR3s were annotated against IMGT to assign V, D and J genes. Downstream analyses used only productive TCRbeta rearrangements and left out out-of-frame or stop-codon sequences. To compute clonality, Shannon entropy was normalized by the log of the number of unique productive sequences and then subtracted from one. Fisher's exact test with Benjamini-Hochberg correction, at a threshold of adjusted p below 0.01, was used to find clones that differed between time points or between blood and tumor. TCRdb provides this immuneACCESS table in a form limited to in-frame rearrangements. Some clones are lacking; in checked studies, under half of them reflect an unresolved V gene, and why the rest are absent is not known. V and J calls and clone size come straight from that table; D and trimming were deduced from the DNA. The sample contains 72,000 or so clones, roughly 90% of them found a single time. Of the sample, over 9% falls within the top ten clones.

This sample's time point label indicates: peripheral blood 6 weeks after treatment start. The cohort comprised fewer than 35 patients with locally advanced or metastatic urothelial carcinoma treated at Memorial Sloan Kettering on a trial protocol. Peripheral blood mononuclear cells were collected pretreatment and during treatment, with between 1 and 8 total time points obtained per patient. The Qiagen DNeasy Blood extraction kit was used to purify genomic DNA from total PBMCs and tumor samples. Collected pretreatment and during treatment, PBMCs were isolated and stored as previously described. Trimming removed 4 bases from V and 10 bases from J, leaving 16 bases between the germline ends. The CDR3, cysteine through phenylalanine, is 13 amino acids long. The read is trimmed to its CDR3 DNA, 39 bases read in frame from base 1. Taken from the germline V gene (reference sequence), the CDR1 and CDR2 loops are LNHDA and SQIVND.

The TCR was taken from a man aged 55-75 years with urothelial cancer. The chain employs TRBV19 and TRBJ1-1; the D gene is perhaps TRBD1, on 6 matching bases. Material: PBMCs, obtained around atezolizumab (anti-PD-L1) treatment. The CDR3 protein is CASSTHGGAVAFF. The sequenced DNA: TGTGCCAGTAGTACCCATGGGGGGGCTGTAGCTTTCTTT.